What follows are 12 T cell receptor beta chains derived from one specimen sequenced in a study of beta chain features in type 1 diabetes. Study results and caveats: Researchers report that Type 1 diabetes patients had moderately but significantly shorter TCRB CDR3s across all four CD4+ subsets.

Antigens of these TCRs are unknown. Of the isolated RNA, all was reverse transcribed, and so the sequenced material was expressed TCRB transcripts. Produced via immunoSEQ multiplex PCR; TCRdb's table is partial and in-frame only. The table records around 260,000 clones, roughly 22% of them present only once. The sequencing sample was made of naive CD4+ T cells from blood. The receptors derive from a woman in her 40s with type 1 diabetes.

This clone was picked up a small number of times. The CDR3 nucleotides are TGTGCCAGCAGCTTACAGGGGGCAAAGAACACCGGGGAGCTGTTTTTT. Translating it yields CASSLQGAKNTGELFF. V gene TRBV7-2 combines with J gene TRBJ2-2; TRBD1 matches at 8 bases. The germline V gene has CDR1 SGHTA and CDR2 FQGNSA. CDR3 size: 16 residues. J was trimmed by 1 base and V by 2 bases; bases with no gene match: 3.

The V and J genes are TRBV19 and TRBJ1-1; no definite D call. The CDR3 is 13 amino acids. Trimming removed 7 bases from V and 1 base from J, with 10 bases in between. The germline CDR1 and CDR2 sequences are LNHDA and SQIVND (reference sequence). The CDR3 here is CASKQTTNTEAFF. CDR3 in DNA: TGTGCCAGTAAACAGACAACGAACACTGAAGCTTTCTTT.

The rearrangement links TRBV7-7 to TRBJ2-1; 15 positions agree with TRBD2. The germline gives CDR1 SSHAT, CDR2 FNYEAQ (reference sequence). The CDR3 is 14 residues long. Trimming at V came to 4 bases and at J to 11 bases, leaving 3 bases not matched to a gene. CDR3 in amino acids: CASSSGLAGGKQFF. CDR3 in DNA: TGTGCCAGCAGCTCCGGACTAGCGGGAGGGAAGCAGTTCTTC. Full variable domain (rest looked up from reference TRBV7-7 and TRBJ2-1): GAGVSQSPRYKVTKRGQDVTLRCDPISSHATLYWYQQALGQGPEFLTYFNYEAQPDKSGLPSDRFSAERPEGSISTLTIQRTEQRDSAMYRCASSSGLAGGKQFFGPGTRLTVL.

J is TRBJ2-3 and V is TRBV11-3; 7 nucleotides align to TRBD1. The V segment lost 5 bases and the J segment 4 bases; nucleotides outside the gene matches: 6. Germline V gene sequence: CDR1 SGHNT, CDR2 YENEEA. The CDR3 contains 14 residues. This CDR3 is CASSDRAGADTQYF. In nucleotides, the CDR3 is TGTGCCAGCAGCGACAGGGCTGGAGCAGATACGCAGTATTTT.

In its sample, this clone was seen a few times. This chain links TRBV28 with TRBJ2-7; D gene ambiguous. The CDR3 contains 14 residues. Between the trimmed V and J ends, which lost 3 bases and 2 bases, there was a span of 11 bases. The V gene's germline CDR1 is MDHEN and CDR2 SYDVKM. DNA of the CDR3: TGTGCCAGCAGTTTTTGGGCAGACCCCTACGAGCAGTACTTC. Amino acids: CASSFWADPYEQYF.

This clone came up a few times. One junction end does not reproduce the germline sequence, and a read error may be involved. The gene calls are TRBV5-1 and TRBJ2-3; 7 positions agree with TRBD1. In germline, CDR1 is SGHRS, CDR2 YFSETQ. The CDR3 is 13 amino acids. CDR3 sequence reads: CATSGQGTDTQYF. DNA of the CDR3: TGCGCCACCAGCGGACAGGGCACAGATACGCAGTATTTT.

This chain uses TRBV7-9 with TRBJ1-3; 7 nucleotides align to TRBD1. There are 14 residues in the CDR3. Germline trimming cut 3 bases from V and 2 bases from J; bases unmatched to any gene: 1. CDR1 SEHNR and CDR2 FQNEAQ come from the germline V gene (reference sequence). The CDR3 DNA reads TGTGCCAGCAGCTTCACAGGGGCTGGAAACACCATATATTTT. Protein: CASSFTGAGNTIYF.

The V gene is TRBV18, the J gene TRBJ2-7, with TRBD2 identical over 7 bases. With V trimmed by 3 bases and J by 3 bases, 5 bases remained unmatched. The CDR3 totals 14 residues. CDR1 is KGHSH, CDR2 LQKENI, per germline. The CDR3 region has the DNA TGTGCCAGCTCACCGGGCGGGAGAGGCTACGAGCAGTACTTC. This codes for CASSPGGRGYEQYF.

The J gene is TRBJ2-7, the V gene TRBV9, with TRBD1 matching over 7 bases. V dropped 3 bases and J dropped 9; count of bases not matched to a gene: 9. Germline lookup yields CDR1 SGDLS and CDR2 YYNGEE. The CDR3 runs to 13 residues. The DNA of the CDR3 is TGTGCCAGCAGCGATGGGACAGCCGAGTGGCAGTACTTC. Protein sequence: CASSDGTAEWQYF.

The chain combines TRBV6-6 with TRBJ2-6, with a tentative D call TRBD2 (6 bases). This CDR3 comprises 15 residues. V gave up 5 bases and J gave up 2 bases, with 10 bases separating them. The germline gives CDR1 MNHNY, CDR2 SVGAGI (reference sequence). The DNA for the CDR3 is TGTGCCAGCAGTCCCGGGACTGCTGGGGCCAACGTCCTGACTTTC. As protein: CASSPGTAGANVLTF.

This clone occurred a few times. Other nucleotide sequences in the sample specify the same CDR3. The chain carries TRBV5-1 and TRBJ2-5; D is ambiguous. Trimming left V 2 bases short and J 5 bases short, with 4 bases between. In germline, CDR1 is SGHRS, CDR2 YFSETQ. The CDR3 sequence is 11 residues long. The CDR3 nucleotides are TGCGCCAGCAGCTTCGGGGAGACCCAGTACTTC. Residues: CASSFGETQYF.

This clone has just a few counts. The chain combines TRBV19 with TRBJ2-1; 11 bases agree with TRBD2. The CDR3 sequence is 16 residues long. The germline V gene has CDR1 LNHDA and CDR2 SQIVND (reference sequence). J was trimmed by 2 bases and V by 5 bases; bases with no gene match: 5. CDR3 sequence (DNA): TGTGCCAGTAGTTCCTTAGCGGGAGGGGCCTACAATGAGCAGTTCTTC. Translated, it gives CASSSLAGGAYNEQFF. Drawing the rest from reference TRBV19 and TRBJ2-1, the complete variable domain is DGGITQSPKYLFRKEGQNVTLSCEQNLNHDAMYWYRQDPGQGLRLIYYSQIVNDFQKGDIAEGYSVSREKKESFPLTVTSAQKNPTAFYLCASSSLAGGAYNEQFFGPGTRLTVL.